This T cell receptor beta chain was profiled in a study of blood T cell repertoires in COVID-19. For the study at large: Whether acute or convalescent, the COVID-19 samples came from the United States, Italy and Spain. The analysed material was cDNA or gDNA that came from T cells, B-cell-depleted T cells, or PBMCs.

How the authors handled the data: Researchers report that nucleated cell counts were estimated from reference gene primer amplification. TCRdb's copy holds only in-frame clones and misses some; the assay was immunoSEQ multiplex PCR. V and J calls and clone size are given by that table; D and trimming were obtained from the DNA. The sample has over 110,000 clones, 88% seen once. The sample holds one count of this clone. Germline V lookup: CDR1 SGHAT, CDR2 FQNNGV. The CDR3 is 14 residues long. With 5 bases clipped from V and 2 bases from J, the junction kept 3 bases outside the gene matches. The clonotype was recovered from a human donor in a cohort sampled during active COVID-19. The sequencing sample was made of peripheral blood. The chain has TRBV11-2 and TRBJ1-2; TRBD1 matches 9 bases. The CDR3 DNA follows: TGTGCCAGCAGCATCACAGGGGGCAACTATGGCTACACCTTC. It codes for CASSITGGNYGYTF.